The T cell receptor beta chain under discussion was sequenced for a study of PD-1 blockade in classical Hodgkin lymphoma. Study context: The study gave patients nivolumab 3 mg/kg intravenously every 2 weeks.

Following autologous stem cell transplantation, relapse occurred in every patient, and exposure to brentuximab vedotin varied. Measured with immunoSEQ multiplex PCR; TCRdb has only the in-frame clones, and not every one. The top ten hold about 11% of the sample, which has more than 45,000 clones, 65% to 85% seen once. In this sample, this clone turned up a few times. The antigen is unknown. Study-level findings and limits: The study reported lower baseline TCR diversity in newly diagnosed patients than in healthy donors. Complete responders possessed baseline diversity comparable to newly diagnosed patients. TCR diversity in CD4+, not CD8+, cells rose significantly by C4D1.

The length of the CDR3 is 15 residues. Per germline, CDR1 SGHRS and CDR2 YFSETQ. Trimming removed 2 bases at V and 2 bases at J, with 13 bases between. This chain joins TRBV5-1 and TRBJ1-1; maybe TRBD1 (6 bases). The receptor was isolated from a human donor with classical Hodgkin lymphoma. The sample here was peripheral blood mononuclear cells (PBMCs), taken at baseline. The CDR3 nucleotides read TGCGCCAGCAGCTTTAAAACAGGGTATAACACTGAAGCTTTCTTT. Translating it yields CASSFKTGYNTEAFF.